This T cell receptor beta chain was identified during a study of identical twins. TCRdb fed the 5' RACE reads into MiXCR, producing one record per CDR3 protein. The table records a few hundred thousand distinct CDR3 sequences, approximately 5.9% of them present only once. The CDR3 has 14 residues. In germline, CDR1 is MNHEY, CDR2 SVGAGI. Between the trimmed V and J ends, which lost 0 bases and 0 bases, there was a span of 6 bases. The same data also contributed to another study, on T cells expressing NK-cell markers. This second report adds: The study sequenced eight donors, seven HCMV-seropositive and one seronegative.

This clonotype was obtained from a woman aged 18-29 years in good health. The sequenced sample consisted of CD8+ T cells sorted from blood. The chain uses TRBV6-5 and TRBJ2-7; D remains ambiguous. The CDR3 is CASSYSLDSYEQYF. As DNA, the CDR3 is TGTGCCAGCAGTTACTCGCTGGACTCCTACGAGCAGTACTTC.